This T cell receptor beta chain was obtained from a study of graft-versus-host responses after intestinal transplantation (dated by TCRdb to about 2021). At the level of the whole study: The transplants that recipients received were multivisceral, liver-intestinal, or isolated intestinal. All recipients received anti-thymocyte globulin induction followed by maintenance tacrolimus and steroids for 3 to 4 years. After intestinal transplantation, graft-versus-host and host-versus-graft alloreactive T cell clones in the graft, circulation and bone marrow were tracked using bulk TCR-beta CDR3 sequencing. Alloreactive clones were identified by sequencing pre-transplant mixed lymphocyte reaction products and comparing them with unstimulated pre-transplant donor and recipient T cells. The cohort enrolled about two dozen intestinal transplant recipients, one of whom was a retransplant, and a few patients without pretransplant specimens were excluded. A peak of at least 4% donor T cells among recipient peripheral blood mononuclear cells was the definition used for donor T cell macrochimerism. Samples from a few later patients were sequenced in-house on an Illumina MiSeq with MiXCR processing rather than by the commercial service. Overall study results and their limits: In patients with donor T cell macrochimerism, the allografts had high GvH to HvG T cell clonal ratios. GvH clones were detected in recipient bone marrow, and some of these GvH clones were observed earlier in ileal mucosa or blood, consistent with an intestinal mucosal origin. The conclusions were limited by the relatively low number and heterogeneity of the intestinal transplant patients. Peak levels of circulating GvH clones were associated with declines in HvG clones early after transplant.

At the junction V is shortened by 5 bases and J by 4 bases; bases outside the gene matches: 7. CDR1 is given as SGHAT and CDR2 as FQNNGV, both from the germline V gene. The cysteine opens and the phenylalanine closes a CDR3 of 15 amino acids. Only the CDR3 region is kept as DNA, spanning 45 bases read in frame from base 1. Blood samples were collected up to 4 times in the first month after transplant and then at least monthly when available. The library was produced with the immunoSEQ multiplex PCR assay. Adaptive Biotechnologies carried out high-throughput TCR-beta CDR3 sequencing of genomic DNA for most patients. The authors processed their data as follows. Adaptive's ImmunoSEQ software supplied the TCR sequencing data for 15 to 20 patients, while MiXCR and VDJtools were used to process a few other patients. CDR3 nucleotide sequences shared between donor and recipient were removed because the origin of such sequences could not be assigned. At least 2-fold expansion over unstimulated cells and a minimum CFSE-low frequency of 0.002% (template counts) or 0.001% (read counts) were required for clones to be classified as alloreactive. Mappable clones were those detected in sequenced pre-transplant spleen, lymph node, or MLR CFSE-low populations of the donor or recipient. The cumulative frequency of alloreactive clones was calculated as a percentage of all sequences, weighted by copy number. TCRdb limited this immuneACCESS table to in-frame rearrangements with V and J called. A share of clones is missing; checked studies link under half to unresolved V genes, and the rest is unexplained. D and trimming were read from the DNA, whereas the V and J calls and clone size are those reported in that table. Present in this sample are 25,000 to 35,000 clones, about 90% of which were seen just once. The leading ten clones occupy roughly 11% of the sample.

A note on this clone: Its antigen is currently not known. No much larger clonotype is one base removed from it; base qualities were not supplied.

Recombination linked TRBV11-2 to TRBJ2-3, with 9 junctional bases fitting TRBD2. The source of this sequence is a human patient who received an intestinal transplant, so some T cells may come from the graft donor. Specimen: PBMCs, collected about 420 days after intestinal transplantation. CDR3 loop: CASSPRTSVSDTQYF. The nucleotide sequence reads TGTGCCAGCAGCCCACGGACTAGCGTTTCAGATACGCAGTATTTT.